This TCR beta chain was identified during a study of PD-L1 blockade in urothelial cancer. Looking at the study overall: In terms of prior chemotherapy, patients had received 0 to 3 regimens. General observations from the study: TCR clonality was measured in pretreatment peripheral blood. Clonality below the median predicted better survival.

Locally advanced or metastatic urothelial carcinoma was present in patients. This clone is a singleton in its sample. Antigen specificity is unknown. Germline CDR1 and CDR2: SQVTM and ANQGSEA. CDR3 size: 14 residues. Trimming took 6 bases from V and 4 from J; bases not matched to a gene: 7. TCRdb's copy holds only in-frame clones and misses some; the assay was immunoSEQ multiplex PCR. The table shows 30,000 to 40,000 clones, with around 90% occurring only once. The sequenced sample was PBMCs, obtained around atezolizumab (anti-PD-L1) treatment. This clonotype was sampled from a man aged 65 to 79 with urothelial cancer. This sequence joins TRBV29-1 and TRBJ2-7; 12 bases are a match to TRBD2. The CDR3 spells CSVEVTSGRYEQYF. The CDR3 nucleotides read TGCAGCGTCGAGGTAACTAGCGGGAGGTACGAGCAGTACTTC.